This TCR beta chain emerged from a study of long-term antiretroviral therapy in people with HIV. Run at survey level, the immunoSEQ assay was version v3.0. Assay used: immunoSEQ multiplex PCR; TCRdb lists only in-frame clones, some missing. The sample lists about 27,000 clones; nearly 85% were seen once. Concerning this clone: Its antigen is not identified. Mismatch with germline at one junction end may stem from a read error.

General study findings and limits: Drawn between the mid-2000s and the late 2010s, the blood was possibly obtained under older ART regimens.

The receptor's source is a man aged 18 to 29 with HIV. The specimen comprised unsorted PBMCs, sampled 0.8 years before starting antiretroviral therapy.

CDR3 in amino acids: CASSLAFQTVQETQYF. The CDR3 bases are TGTGCTAGCAGCTTAGCATTCCAGACGGTCCAAGAGACCCAGTACTTC. The V call is TRBV7-7, the J call TRBJ2-5; no clear D. Germline V gives CDR1 SSHAT, CDR2 FNYEAQ (reference sequence). This CDR3 comprises 16 residues.